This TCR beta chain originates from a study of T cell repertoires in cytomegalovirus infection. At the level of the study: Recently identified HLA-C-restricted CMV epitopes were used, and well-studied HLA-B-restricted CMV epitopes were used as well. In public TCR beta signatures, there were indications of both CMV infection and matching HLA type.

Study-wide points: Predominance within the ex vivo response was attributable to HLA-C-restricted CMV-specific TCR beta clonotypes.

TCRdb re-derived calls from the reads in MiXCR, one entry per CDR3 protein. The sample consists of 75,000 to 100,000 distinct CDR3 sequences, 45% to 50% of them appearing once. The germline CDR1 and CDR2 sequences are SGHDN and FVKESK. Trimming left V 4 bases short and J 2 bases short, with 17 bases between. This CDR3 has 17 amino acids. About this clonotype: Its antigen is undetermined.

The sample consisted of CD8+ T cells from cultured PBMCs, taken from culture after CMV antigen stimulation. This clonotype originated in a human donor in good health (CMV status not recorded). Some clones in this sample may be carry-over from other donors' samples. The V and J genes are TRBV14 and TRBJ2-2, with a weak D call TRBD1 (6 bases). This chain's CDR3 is CASSPRARGTNTGELFF. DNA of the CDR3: TGTGCCAGCAGCCCCAGGGCCAGGGGCACAAACACCGGGGAGCTGTTTTTT.